This T cell receptor (beta chain) came from a study of tumor-infiltrating lymphocytes in primary liver carcinoma (dated by TCRdb to 2016 to 2017). As for the study more broadly: Of the five patients (three men and two women, aged 30 to 69 years), four had hepatocellular carcinoma and one had combined HCC and intrahepatic cholangiocarcinoma. The tumors of the five patients were staged as T1-T3 N0M0, with maximum diameters ranging from roughly 4 to 10 cm. Each sample produced about 3.5 to 8 million productive TCRbeta reads, and read depth showed no significant difference between tissue types. For each liver tumor, the study sampled five regions along with adjacent normal tissue and blood, and applied TCRbeta repertoire sequencing, expression microarrays and whole-exome sequencing. TCRbeta repertoire sequencing covered about 35 specimens from 5 patients: roughly 25 tumor regions, 5 adjacent noncancerous liver tissues and 5 peripheral blood samples. To link TCRbeta repertoire diversity with the local molecular phenotype, the roughly 23 tumor region samples were profiled using Agilent mRNA microarrays. Reproducibility between technical replicate repertoires was high, with correlation coefficients above 0.95 and mean shared-clone rates approximately 0.9. The study at large found these results: Because sequencing covered only the TCR beta chain and unpaired alpha chains were not captured, true repertoire diversity is likely underestimated. Compared with blood, tumors had a significantly larger share of the repertoire taken up by the top 250 clones (p = 0.039). Only roughly 8-25% of top clones appeared in all five regions of a tumor, which suggests that tumor-infiltrating T cells are spatially heterogeneous. Only 4 or 5 patients were included in the study, and the authors note that the findings should be validated in a larger study. Bulk unsorted samples precluded comparing CD4+ and CD8+ T cell repertoires. Pairs of tumor regions showed greater repertoire overlap (mean about 36%) than tumor-adjacent pairs (approximately 17%) or tumor-blood pairs (approximately 15%), which is consistent with antigen-driven expansion.

Without any cell sorting, total RNA and DNA were co-extracted from 20-30 mg of bulk tissue using the AllPrep DNA/RNA mini kit. Roughly five patients with histopathologically diagnosed primary liver carcinoma underwent surgical resection in China between late 2015 and early 2016. At the time of sampling, the patients were treatment-naive and had chronic HBV infection. Five spatially separated regions were sampled from each tumor: the superior, inferior, left-lateral and right-lateral poles, plus the tumor centre. More than 80% viable tumor cells were found by histology in every tumor sample. Pieces of fresh tumor and adjacent tissue were cut in half, with one half kept in RNAlater at -80 degrees C and the other half sent for histology. A constant-region primer and ProtoScript II reverse transcriptase were used to reverse-transcribe TCRbeta-specific cDNA from about 530 ng total RNA. Three nested multiplex PCR rounds, following a slightly modified ARM-PCR procedure, were used to build the TCRbeta libraries. Each of the first two PCR rounds ran for about 9 cycles and used multiplex TRBV1-TRBV30 forward primers together with a Cbeta reverse primer. Sample barcodes and Illumina adapters were added in a final 25-cycle PCR with Deep VentR polymerase. Amplicons of 200-500 bp were gel-purified with a QIAquick gel extraction kit before sequencing. TCRbeta amplicons were sequenced on an Illumina HiSeq 2500 with 250-bp paired-end reads. The original methods were these. Quality trimming of reads was performed with Trimmomatic v0.33, and paired reads were merged with FLASH v1.2.11 so that full CDR3 sequences could be recovered. MiGEC v1.2.1b assigned V, D and J germline segments to the rearranged TCRbeta sequences. VDJtools v1.0.0 computed clonotype statistics and Shannon-Wiener diversity indices. To reduce sampling bias, subsequent analyses other than the diversity analysis used only the 250 most abundant clonotypes in each sample. TCRdb reanalyzed the raw reads on its own, using fastp at Q25 for trimming and MiXCR for clone calling, and kept in-frame beta chains. Rows matching on CDR3 protein sequence are summarized as one entry with the most common DNA and genes. The V and J calls here are based on TCRdb, not the publication. The sample records some 21,000 distinct CDR3 sequences, 75% to 80% of which are singletons. Just under 40% of the sample is held by the ten biggest clonotypes.

Remarks on this clonotype: Which antigen it targets is not known. Compared with germline, one end of the junction differs, possibly owing to a read error.

CDR1 and CDR2 are read off the germline V gene as SGHNT and YENEEA. The CDR3 covers 15 residues, taking in both the cysteine and the phenylalanine. The entry retains the CDR3 DNA only, 45 bases that are in frame from base 1. The sequence links TRBV11-3 to TRBJ1-6; the D gene cannot be named for sure. The source is a woman younger than 45 with primary liver carcinoma and hepatitis B virus infection. The sequencing input was liver tumor tissue from sampling region 1. The cell subset or site tag for this specimen amounts to: tumor region T1, superior pole. The sequenced DNA: TGTGCCAGCAGCTTTAAGTGGAATTATAATTCACCCCTCCACTTC. It specifies CASSFKWNYNSPLHF.